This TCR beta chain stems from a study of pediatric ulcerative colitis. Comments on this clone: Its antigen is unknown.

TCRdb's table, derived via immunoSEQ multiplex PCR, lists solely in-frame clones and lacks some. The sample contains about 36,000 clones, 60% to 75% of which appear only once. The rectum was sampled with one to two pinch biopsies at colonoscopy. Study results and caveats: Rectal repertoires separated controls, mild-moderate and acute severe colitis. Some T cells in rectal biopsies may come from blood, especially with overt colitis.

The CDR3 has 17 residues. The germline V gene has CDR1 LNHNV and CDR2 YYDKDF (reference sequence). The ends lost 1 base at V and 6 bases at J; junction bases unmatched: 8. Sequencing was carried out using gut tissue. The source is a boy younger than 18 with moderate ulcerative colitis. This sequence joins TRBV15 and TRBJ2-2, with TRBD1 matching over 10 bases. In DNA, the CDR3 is TGTGCCACCAGCAGAGGACGGGACAGGGGTTTCGCCGGGGAGCTGTTTTTT. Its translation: CATSRGRDRGFAGELFF. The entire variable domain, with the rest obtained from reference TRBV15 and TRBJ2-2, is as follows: DAMVIQNPRYQVTQFGKPVTLSCSQTLNHNVMYWYQQKSSQAPKLLFHYYDKDFNNEADTPDNFQSRRPNTSFCFLDIRSPGLGDTAMYLCATSRGRDRGFAGELFFGEGSRLTVL.